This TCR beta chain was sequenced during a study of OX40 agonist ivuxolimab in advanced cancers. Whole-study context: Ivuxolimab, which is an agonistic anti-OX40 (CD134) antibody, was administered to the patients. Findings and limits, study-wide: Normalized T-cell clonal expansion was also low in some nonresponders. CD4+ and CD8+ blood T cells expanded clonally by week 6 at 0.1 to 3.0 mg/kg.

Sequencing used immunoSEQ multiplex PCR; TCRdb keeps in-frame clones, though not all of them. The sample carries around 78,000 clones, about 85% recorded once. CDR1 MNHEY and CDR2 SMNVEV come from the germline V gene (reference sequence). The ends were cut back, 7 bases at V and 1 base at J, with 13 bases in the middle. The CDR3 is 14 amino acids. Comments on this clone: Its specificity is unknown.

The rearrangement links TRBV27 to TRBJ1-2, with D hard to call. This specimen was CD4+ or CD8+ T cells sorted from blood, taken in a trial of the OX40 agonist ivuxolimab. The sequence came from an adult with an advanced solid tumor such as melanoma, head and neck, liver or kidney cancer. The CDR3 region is CASMAVSSNYGYTF. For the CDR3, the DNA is TGTGCCAGCATGGCCGTAAGCAGTAACTATGGCTACACCTTC.